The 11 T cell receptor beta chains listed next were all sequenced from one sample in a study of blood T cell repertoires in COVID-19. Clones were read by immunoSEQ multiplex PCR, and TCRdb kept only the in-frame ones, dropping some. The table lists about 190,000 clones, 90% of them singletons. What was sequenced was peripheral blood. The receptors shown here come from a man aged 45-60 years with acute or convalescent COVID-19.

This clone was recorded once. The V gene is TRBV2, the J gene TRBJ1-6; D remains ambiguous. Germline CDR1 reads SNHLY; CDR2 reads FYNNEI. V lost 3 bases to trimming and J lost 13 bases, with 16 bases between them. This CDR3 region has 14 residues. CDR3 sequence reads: CASSDGQQNGPLHF. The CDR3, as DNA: TGTGCCAGCAGTGATGGTCAGCAAAACGGGCCCCTCCACTTT. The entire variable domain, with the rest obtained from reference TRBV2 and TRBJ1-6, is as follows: EPEVTQTPSHQVTQMGQEVILRCVPISNHLYFYWYRQILGQKVEFLVSFYNNEISEKSEIFDDQFSVERPDGSNFTLKIRSTKLEDSAMYFCASSDGQQNGPLHFGNGTRLTVT.

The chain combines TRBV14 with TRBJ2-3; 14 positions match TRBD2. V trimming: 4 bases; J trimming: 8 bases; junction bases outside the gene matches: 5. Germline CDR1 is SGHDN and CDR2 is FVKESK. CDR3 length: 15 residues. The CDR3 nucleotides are TGTGCCAGCAGCCTCGGACTAGCGGGAGGTGGTACGCAGTATTTT. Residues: CASSLGLAGGGTQYF.

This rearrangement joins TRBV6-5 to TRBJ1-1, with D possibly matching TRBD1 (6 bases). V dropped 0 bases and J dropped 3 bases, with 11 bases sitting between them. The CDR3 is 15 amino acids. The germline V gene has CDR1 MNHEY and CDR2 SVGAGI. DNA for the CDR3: TGTGCCAGCAGTTACTCGATGTACAGGGACACTGAAGCTTTCTTT. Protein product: CASSYSMYRDTEAFF.

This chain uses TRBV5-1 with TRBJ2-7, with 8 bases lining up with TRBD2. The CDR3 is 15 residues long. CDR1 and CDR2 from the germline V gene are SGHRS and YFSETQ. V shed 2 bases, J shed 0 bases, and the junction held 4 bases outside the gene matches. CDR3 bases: TGCGCCAGCAGCTTACTCAGCGGGAGCTCCTACGAGCAGTACTTC. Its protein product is CASSLLSGSSYEQYF.

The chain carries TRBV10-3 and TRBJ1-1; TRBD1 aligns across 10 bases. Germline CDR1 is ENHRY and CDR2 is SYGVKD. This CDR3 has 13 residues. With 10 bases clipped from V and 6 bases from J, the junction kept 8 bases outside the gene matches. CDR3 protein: CATMGQGRAEAFF. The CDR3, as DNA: TGTGCCACCATGGGACAGGGGAGAGCTGAAGCTTTCTTT.

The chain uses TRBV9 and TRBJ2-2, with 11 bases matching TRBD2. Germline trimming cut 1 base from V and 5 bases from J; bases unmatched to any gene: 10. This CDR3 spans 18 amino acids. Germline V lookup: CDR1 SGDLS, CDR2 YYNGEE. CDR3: CASSVSLAGGGRTGELFF. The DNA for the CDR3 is TGTGCCAGCAGCGTAAGCCTAGCGGGAGGAGGGCGTACCGGGGAGCTGTTTTTT. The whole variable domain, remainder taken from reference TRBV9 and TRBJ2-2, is DSGVTQTPKHLITATGQRVTLRCSPRSGDLSVYWYQQSLDQGLQFLIQYYNGEERAKGNILERFSAQQFPDLHSELNLSSLELGDSALYFCASSVSLAGGGRTGELFFGEGSRLTVL.

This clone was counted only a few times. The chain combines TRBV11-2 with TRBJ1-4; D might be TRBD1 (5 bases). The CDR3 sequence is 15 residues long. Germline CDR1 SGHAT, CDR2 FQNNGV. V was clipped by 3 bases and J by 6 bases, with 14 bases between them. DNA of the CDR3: TGTGCCAGCAGCTTGTATGCAGGGAAGGATGAAAAACTGTTTTTT. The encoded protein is CASSLYAGKDEKLFF.

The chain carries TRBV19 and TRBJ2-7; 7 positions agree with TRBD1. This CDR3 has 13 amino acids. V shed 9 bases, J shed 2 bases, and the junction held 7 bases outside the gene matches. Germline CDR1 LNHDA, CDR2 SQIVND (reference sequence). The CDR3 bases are TGTGCCAGCACCGGGGACAGCGCCTACGAGCAGTACTTC. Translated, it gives CASTGDSAYEQYF.

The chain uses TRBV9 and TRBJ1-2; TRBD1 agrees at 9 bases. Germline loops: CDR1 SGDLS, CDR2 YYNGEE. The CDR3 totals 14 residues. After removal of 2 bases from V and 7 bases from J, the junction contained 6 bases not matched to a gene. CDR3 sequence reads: CASSVGGQGPGYTF. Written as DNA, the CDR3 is TGTGCCAGCAGCGTCGGGGGACAGGGTCCTGGCTACACCTTC.

The CDR3 bases are TGCAGTCACCTCTTTTCCGGACACTACAATGAGCAGTTCTTC. It translates to CSHLFSGHYNEQFF. The chain has TRBV29-1 and TRBJ2-1, with a possible D match to TRBD1 (5 bases). Germline V gives CDR1 SQVTM, CDR2 ANQGSEA. The CDR3 runs to 14 residues.

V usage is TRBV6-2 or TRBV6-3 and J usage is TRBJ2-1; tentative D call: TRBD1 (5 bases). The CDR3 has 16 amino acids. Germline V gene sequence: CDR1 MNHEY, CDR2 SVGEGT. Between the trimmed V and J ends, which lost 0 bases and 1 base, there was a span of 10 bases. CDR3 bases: TGTGCCAGCAGTTACTCGTTTAGGGGATCCTACAATGAGCAGTTCTTC. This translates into CASSYSFRGSYNEQFF.